The text below deals with one T cell receptor beta chain. TCRdb re-called the 5' RACE reads through MiXCR, storing one row per CDR3 protein. Counted here are 45,000 or so distinct CDR3 sequences, 5.5% to 6.5% occurring once; the ten biggest clones make up roughly an eighth. This entry comes from a study of early T cells in non-severe SARS-CoV-2 infection. Trimming removed 6 bases at V and 3 bases at J, with 20 bases between. This CDR3 comprises 16 residues. The germline gives CDR1 LNHNV, CDR2 YYDKDF (reference sequence). The rearrangement uses TRBV15 and TRBJ2-5; D perhaps matches TRBD2 (6 bases). Sample: whole blood. This clonotype originated in an adult who was a healthcare worker with PCR-confirmed SARS-CoV-2 infection or an uninfected control (not recorded which). CDR3: CATSPRRTSSKETQYF. The CDR3 DNA reads as TGTGCCACCAGTCCGAGAAGAACTAGCTCCAAAGAGACCCAGTACTTC. The whole variable domain, remainder taken from reference TRBV15 and TRBJ2-5, is DAMVIQNPRYQVTQFGKPVTLSCSQTLNHNVMYWYQQKSSQAPKLLFHYYDKDFNNEADTPDNFQSRRPNTSFCFLDIRSPGLGDTAMYLCATSPRRTSSKETQYFGPGTRLLVL.